Presented here are 17 T cell receptor beta chains from one specimen sequenced in a study of regulatory T cells in long-lasting Graves disease. In building TCR beta libraries, iRepertoire HTBI primers were used together with Arm-PCR of CDR3 regions. TCRdb used MiXCR to reprocess the multiplex PCR reads, holding one entry per CDR3 protein. The table lists approximately 470,000 distinct CDR3 sequences, roughly 17% of them singletons, with 9% to 15% in the top ten. As for time point: newly diagnosed GD, antithyroid drugs for less than 3 months. TCR sequences were obtained from RNA taken from PBMCs. The same sample was also used in a study of T cells in Graves' hyperthyroidism and ophthalmopathy.

The sequencing here drew on peripheral blood mononuclear cells (PBMCs), taken at new diagnosis, from a patient treated with antithyroid drugs. The receptors originated from a man aged 35 to 55 with Graves disease.

The rearrangement joins TRBV7-6 to TRBJ1-5; 11 bases map to TRBD1. The CDR3 length is 15 residues. V lost 5 bases and J lost 7; bases outside the gene matches: 7. The germline V gene encodes CDR1 SGHVS and CDR2 FNYEAQ. The CDR3 protein is CASSLGQGERQPQHF. The CDR3 DNA is TGTGCCAGCAGCCTGGGACAGGGGGAGCGGCAGCCCCAGCATTTT.

This clonotype was observed many times. The chain couples TRBV12-3 or TRBV12-4 to TRBJ2-1; 7 positions agree with TRBD2. The CDR3 length is 15 residues. The junction had 9 bases not matched to a gene; V was cut back by 0 bases and J by 10 bases. CDR3 sequence reads: CASSLAYGGRREQFF. As DNA, the CDR3 is TGTGCCAGCAGTTTAGCGTACGGCGGGAGACGGGAGCAGTTCTTC.

This clonotype was counted ten times or more. The chain uses TRBV18 and TRBJ2-7, with D possibly TRBD2 on 6 matching bases. Germline-derived CDR1 and CDR2 are KGHSH and LQKENI. This CDR3 region has 15 residues. Trimming pared 3 bases from V and 2 bases from J, leaving 14 bases between. The CDR3 here is CASSPTGEGTYEQYF. The CDR3 DNA reads TGTGCCAGCTCACCTACGGGAGAGGGGACCTACGAGCAGTACTTC. The full variable domain, rest sourced from reference TRBV18 and TRBJ2-7, is NAGVMQNPRHLVRRRGQEARLRCSPMKGHSHVYWYRQLPEEGLKFMVYLQKENIIDESGMPKERFSAEFPKEGPSILRIQQVVRGDSAAYFCASSPTGEGTYEQYFGPGTRLTVT.

This clonotype was picked up many times. The rearrangement links TRBV2 to TRBJ2-1, with 10 positions matching TRBD2. The germline CDR1 and CDR2 sequences are SNHLY and FYNNEI. The CDR3 sequence is 14 residues long. Trimming took 4 bases from V and 10 from J; bases not matched to a gene: 7. The CDR3 is CASSVASGSSEQFF. CDR3 DNA: TGTGCCAGCAGTGTGGCTAGCGGGAGCTCGGAGCAGTTCTTC.

This clonotype was found many times. This chain uses TRBV29-1 with TRBJ2-1; no definite D call. CDR3 length: 12 amino acids. Trimming removed 7 bases from V and 6 bases from J, with 13 bases in between. CDR1 and CDR2 from the germline V gene are SQVTM and ANQGSEA. In nucleotides, the CDR3 is TGCAGCGCCGCATTAGGGCCCAATGAGCAGTTCTTC. Protein product: CSAALGPNEQFF.

This clonotype was observed at least ten times. This chain links TRBV30 with TRBJ1-2; D not resolved. The V gene lost 0 bases and the J gene lost 3 bases, with 8 bases spanning the gap. This CDR3 contains 13 residues. In germline, CDR1 is GTSNPN, CDR2 SVGIG (reference sequence). The CDR3 sequence: CAWSVERDYGYTF. CDR3 nucleotide sequence: TGTGCCTGGAGTGTAGAAAGGGACTATGGCTACACCTTC.

This clonotype was picked up a small number of times. The CDR3 sequence: CSVTGASYEQYF. CDR3 DNA: TGCAGCGTGACCGGGGCGTCCTACGAGCAGTACTTC. This rearrangement joins TRBV29-1 to TRBJ2-7; D possibly matches TRBD1 or TRBD2 (5 bases each). The CDR3 has 12 amino acids. Germline V CDR1 and CDR2: SQVTM, ANQGSEA. V lost 6 bases, J lost 1 base, and 10 bases lay in between.

This clonotype was counted between two and nine times. The chain employs TRBV12-3 or TRBV12-4 and TRBJ2-6; 9 bases match TRBD1. With V trimmed by 3 bases and J by 3 bases, 6 bases remained unmatched. CDR3 length equals 17 residues. CDR3 DNA sequence: TGTGCCAGCAGTTTGGGGACAGGGTCATTTGGGGCCAACGTCCTGACTTTC. It encodes CASSLGTGSFGANVLTF.

This clonotype was detected only a few times. V is TRBV20-1 and J is TRBJ1-5, with D perhaps TRBD1 (6 bases). Trimming cost V 0 bases and J 1 base, with 13 bases left between them. CDR1 is DFQATT, CDR2 SNEGSKA, per germline (reference sequence). This CDR3 has 16 residues. In nucleotides, the CDR3 is TGCAGTGCTAGAGATCTCGGGGGCGGGAGCAATCAGCCCCAGCATTTT. Translating gives CSARDLGGGSNQPQHF.

This clonotype was seen ten or more times. The chain combines TRBV28 with TRBJ2-7; no clear D. There are 14 residues in the CDR3. Germline values: CDR1 MDHEN, CDR2 SYDVKM. With 2 bases removed from V and 0 bases from J, the gap between germline ends came to 8 bases. CDR3 nucleotides: TGTGCCAGCAGTTTAATAGCAGTCTCCTACGAGCAGTACTTC. The encoded protein is CASSLIAVSYEQYF.

This clonotype appeared many times. This sequence joins TRBV4-1 and TRBJ2-5; 11 bases match TRBD2. Germline V gene data show CDR1 as MGHRA and CDR2 as YSYEKL. The trim removed 3 bases at V and 0 bases at J, leaving 12 bases unmatched. The length of the CDR3 is 19 residues. The CDR3 reads CASSHPPGLADQYQETQYF. CDR3 in DNA: TGCGCCAGCAGCCACCCTCCGGGACTAGCGGACCAGTACCAAGAGACCCAGTACTTC.

This clonotype turned up a few times. V and J are TRBV29-1 and TRBJ2-3, with TRBD2 identical over 10 bases. Trimming at V came to 2 bases and at J to 1 base, leaving 3 bases not matched to a gene. CDR3 length: 15 residues. Germline V gene data show CDR1 as SQVTM and CDR2 as ANQGSEA. The CDR3, as DNA: TGCAGCGTTGAAATAGCGGGGGGCCGCACAGATACGCAGTATTTT. It codes for CSVEIAGGRTDTQYF.

At least ten counts were recorded for this clonotype. The genes are TRBV28 and TRBJ1-5, with D possibly TRBD1 on 6 matching bases. Germline V gives CDR1 MDHEN, CDR2 SYDVKM. This CDR3 spans 12 amino acids. V lost 6 bases, J lost 6 bases, and 9 bases lay in between. The CDR3 DNA sequence: TGTGCCAGCAGAACAGGGTCTCAGCCCCAGCATTTT. It is translated as CASRTGSQPQHF. Using reference TRBV28 and TRBJ1-5 for the parts outside the CDR3, the full variable domain is DVKVTQSSRYLVKRTGEKVFLECVQDMDHENMFWYRQDPGLGLRLIYFSYDVKMKEKGDIPEGYSVSREKKERFSLILESASTNQTSMYLCASRTGSQPQHFGDGTRLSIL.

This clonotype was counted a few times. A single base separates this from a much larger clone, so it may be a read error. This chain joins TRBV30 and TRBJ2-7; the D gene is possibly TRBD2 (6 bases). Germline lookup yields CDR1 GTSNPN and CDR2 SVGIG (reference sequence). V lost 2 bases and J lost 6, with 14 bases in between. The CDR3 extends over 13 amino acids. The CDR3 is CAWSTRGDCEQYF. The CDR3 DNA follows: TGTGCCTGGAGTACGCGAGGGGACTGCGAGCAGTACTTC.

The rearrangement joins TRBV27 to TRBJ2-2; 10 nucleotides line up with TRBD2. Germline loops: CDR1 MNHEY, CDR2 SMNVEV (reference sequence). The CDR3 sequence is 16 residues long. V shed 3 bases and J 7 bases; nucleotides not matched to a gene: 8. The CDR3 DNA follows: TGTGCCAGCAGTTTTGGCCTAACTAGCGGGATCGGGGAGCTGTTTTTT. This translates into CASSFGLTSGIGELFF.

V usage is TRBV4-1 and J usage is TRBJ2-1; unclear D gene. V gave up 1 base and J gave up 2 bases, with 9 bases separating them. Per germline, CDR1 MGHRA and CDR2 YSYEKL. The CDR3 is 15 residues long. This CDR3 reads CASSQGWVTYNEQFF. CDR3 DNA sequence: TGCGCCAGCAGCCAAGGGTGGGTGACCTACAATGAGCAGTTCTTC.

This chain connects TRBV6-1 to TRBJ1-2; 9 positions match TRBD1. The trim removed 0 bases at V and 7 bases at J, leaving 6 bases unmatched. In germline, CDR1 is MNHNS, CDR2 SASEGT. This CDR3 contains 15 residues. The CDR3 region has the DNA TGTGCCAGCAGTGAAGCCGAGGACAGGGGTGGTGGCTACACCTTC. Encoded protein: CASSEAEDRGGGYTF.